Presented here are 20 T cell receptor beta chains from one specimen sequenced in a study of CD8+CD57+ T cells in acquired aplastic anemia. Genomic DNA, serving as template, underwent TCR beta VDJ and CDR3 profiling. One entry per CDR3 protein results from TCRdb running MiXCR on the reads. The sample comprises around 400,000 distinct CDR3 sequences, 60% to 80% of which are singletons, and approximately 4% rests with the top ten. Sequencing was performed on sorted CD4+, CD8+, or CD8+CD57+ T cells (not recorded which) from PBMCs. The receptors derive from a human donor in good health, serving as a control.

In DNA, the CDR3 is TGTGCCAGAAGACAACAGGGGAACACTGAAGCTTTCTTT. As protein: CARRQQGNTEAFF. The chain couples TRBV7-9 to TRBJ1-1, with D maybe TRBD1 (6 bases). There are 13 residues in the CDR3. V lost 9 bases, J lost 1 base, and 12 bases lay in between. Germline CDR1 SEHNR, CDR2 FQNEAQ (reference sequence).

This chain links TRBV7-2 with TRBJ2-5, with D perhaps TRBD1 or TRBD2 (5 bases each). This CDR3 has 15 amino acids. CDR1 and CDR2 from the germline V gene are SGHTA and FQGNSA. V shed 5 bases and J shed 12 bases, with 25 bases lying between them. Here the CDR3 reads CASSVVPGALGAKYF. Here the CDR3 DNA reads TGTGCCAGCAGCGTCGTTCCCGGGGCACTAGGGGCGAAGTACTTC.

V usage is TRBV29-1 and J usage is TRBJ2-6, with no clear D. CDR3 length equals 13 residues. CDR1 and CDR2 from the germline V gene are SQVTM and ANQGSEA. Trimming pared 6 bases from V and 1 base from J, leaving 7 bases between. CDR3 region: CSVIGSGANVLTF. Written as DNA, the CDR3 is TGCAGCGTGATTGGGTCTGGGGCCAACGTCCTGACTTTC. Complete variable domain (other parts from reference TRBV29-1 and TRBJ2-6): SAVISQKPSRDICQRGTSLTIQCQVDSQVTMMFWYRQQPGQSLTLIATANQGSEATYESGFVIDKFPISRPNLTFSTLTVSNMSPEDSSIYLCSVIGSGANVLTFGAGSRLTVL.

On this clonotype: Lacking the conserved final phenylalanine or tryptophan, this CDR3 likely reflects a read error. No DNA is shown, since the ends of the CDR3 on it are uncertain; the CDR3 is the one TCRdb lists. The chain couples TRBV29-1 to TRBJ1-2. Including both end residues, the CDR3 is 11 amino acids long. The germline CDR1 and CDR2 sequences are SQVTM and ANQGSEA. CDR3 residues: CSARRGTGNTI.

CDR3 sequence (DNA): TGCGCCAGCAGCCGACGATTTCTACACCAGCTCTACGAGCAGTACTTC. As protein: CASSRRFLHQLYEQYF. The chain uses TRBV5-1 and TRBJ2-7; D remains ambiguous. The length of the CDR3 is 16 residues. V lost 4 bases and J lost 3, with 20 bases in between. CDR1 is SGHRS, CDR2 YFSETQ, per germline.

The table lists this clonotype with a count of one. V and J are TRBV20-1 and TRBJ2-7; TRBD1 is a possible D gene (5 bases). The CDR3 covers 14 residues. Trimming removed 3 bases from V and 5 bases from J, with 17 bases in between. In germline, CDR1 is DFQATT, CDR2 SNEGSKA (reference sequence). The CDR3: CSARGSGCGDEQYF. DNA for the CDR3: TGCAGTGCTAGGGGGTCAGGGTGTGGCGACGAGCAGTACTTC.

This clonotype has at least ten counts. The rearrangement links TRBV9 to TRBJ2-1; D is possibly TRBD1 or TRBD2 (6 bases each). V lost 2 bases and J 5 bases, leaving 14 bases between the germline ends. The CDR3 sequence is 15 residues long. Germline CDR1 and CDR2: SGDLS and YYNGEE. The CDR3 sequence: CASSVGGSRHNEQFF. CDR3 bases: TGTGCCAGCAGCGTGGGGGGCTCCCGCCACAATGAGCAGTTCTTC.

The chain combines TRBV7-2 with TRBJ2-1; 7 nucleotides agree with TRBD2. Germline lookup yields CDR1 SGHTA and CDR2 FQGNSA. The CDR3 has 16 residues. Unmatched junction bases numbered 19, after V lost 4 bases and J lost 13 bases. CDR3 DNA: TGTGCCAGCAGCTCCGAGGGAGGGGATCAGCCCCAGCATCAGTTCTTC. The encoded protein is CASSSEGGDQPQHQFF.

The gene calls are TRBV7-9 and TRBJ1-6, with 9 bases matching TRBD1. The germline V gene encodes CDR1 SEHNR and CDR2 FQNEAQ (reference sequence). The V segment lost 4 bases and the J segment 19 bases; nucleotides outside the gene matches: 17. The CDR3 extends over 15 amino acids. The chain's CDR3 is CASSSAGTGLLAPHF. The CDR3 region has the DNA TGTGCCAGCAGCTCAGCCGGGACAGGGCTCCTGGCCCCGCACTTT.

Turning to this clonotype: This CDR3 is missing its conserved last phenylalanine or tryptophan, likely due to a read error. The DNA is omitted, as the CDR3 cannot be located on it reliably, and the CDR3 follows TCRdb's listing. The chain joins TRBV7-2 to TRBJ2-7; no check of the table's D call, TRBD1, against the DNA was made. Germline V gene data show CDR1 as SGHTA and CDR2 as FQGNSA. The CDR3 is 13 amino acids in total, end residues counted. The CDR3 loop reads CASSLSRGSNTEA.

The chain uses TRBV5-1 and TRBJ2-1, with TRBD1 matching over 8 bases. The CDR3 runs 15 residues. V shed 1 base and J 6 bases; nucleotides not matched to a gene: 6. The germline V gene encodes CDR1 SGHRS and CDR2 YFSETQ. CDR3 sequence reads: CASSLSGQGFNEQFF. CDR3 in DNA: TGCGCCAGCAGCTTGTCCGGACAGGGTTTCAATGAGCAGTTCTTC.

Ten or more counts support this clonotype. The chain combines TRBV14 with TRBJ2-2, with 10 bases matching TRBD2. With V trimmed by 7 bases and J by 6 bases, 11 bases remained unmatched. From germline, CDR1 is SGHDN and CDR2 FVKESK. CDR3 length: 16 residues. CDR3 residues: CASTLPSGGAAGELFF. CDR3 coding DNA: TGTGCCAGCACCCTCCCAAGCGGGGGGGCCGCCGGGGAGCTGTTTTTT.

The chain employs TRBV7-2 and TRBJ2-7; no clear D gene. CDR1 is SGHTA and CDR2 is FQGNSA in the germline V gene. The CDR3 is made up of 12 amino acids. Trimming removed 4 bases at V and 13 bases at J, with 17 bases between. CDR3 region: CASSSSGGVNYF. CDR3 bases: TGTGCCAGCAGCTCGTCAGGCGGAGTGAACTACTTC.

This clonotype was seen many times. This chain uses TRBV6-2 or TRBV6-3 with TRBJ1-3; D unclear. CDR3 length: 15 residues. Trimming pared 2 bases from V and 1 base from J, leaving 9 bases between. CDR1 is MNHEY and CDR2 is SVGEGT in the germline V gene. CDR3 DNA sequence: TGTGCCAGCAGTTACGTATACCAATCTGGAAACACCATATATTTT. Translating it yields CASSYVYQSGNTIYF.

The rearrangement links TRBV5-4 to TRBJ1-2; possibly TRBD1 for D (5 bases). Trimming took off 0 bases at V and 2 bases at J, with 17 bases between the two ends. The CDR3 sequence is 17 residues long. Germline assignment: CDR1 SGHNT and CDR2 YYREEE (reference sequence). CDR3: CASSLGRSRGSNYGYTF. The CDR3 region has the DNA TGTGCCAGCAGCTTGGGACGGTCAAGGGGCTCCAACTATGGCTACACCTTC.

As concerns this clonotype: The conserved phenylalanine or tryptophan is not found at the CDR3 terminus, so this likely reflects a read error. The CDR3 sequence is CASSLAAGYEQYL. CDR3 in DNA: TGTGCCAGCAGCTTGGCCGCGGGTTACGAGCAGTACTTA. J is TRBJ2-7 and V is TRBV7-2; the D gene is possibly TRBD2 (5 bases). Germline V gene sequence: CDR1 SGHTA, CDR2 FQGNSA. This CDR3 has 13 amino acids. The V end lost 3 bases, the J end lost 4 bases, and 10 bases lay between the germline ends.

The chain recombines TRBV9 with TRBJ1-1; no firm D call. This CDR3 comprises 14 residues. Germline V CDR1 and CDR2: SGDLS, YYNGEE. Trimming removed 0 bases at V and 7 bases at J, with 13 bases between. CDR3 bases: TGTGCCAGCAGCGTAGACGGGAGATTGGGTGAAGCTTTCTTT. This gives the protein CASSVDGRLGEAFF.

The gene calls are TRBV5-1 and TRBJ2-7; D call uncertain. Trimming shortened V by 0 bases and J by 4 bases, and 14 bases separated the two germline ends. The V gene's germline CDR1 is SGHRS and CDR2 YFSETQ. This CDR3 comprises 15 residues. In nucleotides, the CDR3 is TGCGCCAGCAGCTTGGCAGGCGCAAACGAGTACGAGCAGTACTTC. Translating it yields CASSLAGANEYEQYF.

The chain recombines TRBV14 with TRBJ1-5, with D hard to call. V lost 0 bases to trimming and J lost 11 bases, with 20 bases between them. Germline assignment: CDR1 SGHDN and CDR2 FVKESK. The CDR3 has 16 amino acids. CDR3 sequence (DNA): TGTGCCAGCAGCCAAGAGTCACGAGAAAAACTGTTTTCCCAGCATTTT. Amino acids: CASSQESREKLFSQHF.

For this clonotype: Given the absence of the conserved phenylalanine or tryptophan at the CDR3 end, a read error is likely. The DNA is omitted, as the CDR3 cannot be located on it reliably, and the CDR3 follows TCRdb's listing. The CDR3 loop reads CSAGDSFNHL. The rearrangement joins TRBV20-1 to TRBJ2-1; the table's D call, TRBD1, was not checked against the DNA. The CDR3 contains 10 residues when both ends are counted. Per the germline V gene, CDR1 is DFQATT and CDR2 is SNEGSKA (reference sequence).